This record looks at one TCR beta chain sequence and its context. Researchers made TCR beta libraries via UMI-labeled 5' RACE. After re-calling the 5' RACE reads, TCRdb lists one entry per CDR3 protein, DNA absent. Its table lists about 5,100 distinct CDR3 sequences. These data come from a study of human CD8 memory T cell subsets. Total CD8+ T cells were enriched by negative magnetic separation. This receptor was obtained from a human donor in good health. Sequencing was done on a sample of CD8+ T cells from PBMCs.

CDR3: CASSIPGQMNTEAFF. The chain recombines TRBV19 with TRBJ1-1; the TRBD1 assignment by TCRdb is unverifiable without DNA. Germline V gene sequence: CDR1 LNHDA, CDR2 SQIVND (reference sequence). This CDR3 contains 15 residues. Full variable domain (rest looked up from reference TRBV19 and TRBJ1-1): DGGITQSPKYLFRKEGQNVTLSCEQNLNHDAMYWYRQDPGQGLRLIYYSQIVNDFQKGDIAEGYSVSREKKESFPLTVTSAQKNPTAFYLCASSIPGQMNTEAFFGQGTRLTVV.